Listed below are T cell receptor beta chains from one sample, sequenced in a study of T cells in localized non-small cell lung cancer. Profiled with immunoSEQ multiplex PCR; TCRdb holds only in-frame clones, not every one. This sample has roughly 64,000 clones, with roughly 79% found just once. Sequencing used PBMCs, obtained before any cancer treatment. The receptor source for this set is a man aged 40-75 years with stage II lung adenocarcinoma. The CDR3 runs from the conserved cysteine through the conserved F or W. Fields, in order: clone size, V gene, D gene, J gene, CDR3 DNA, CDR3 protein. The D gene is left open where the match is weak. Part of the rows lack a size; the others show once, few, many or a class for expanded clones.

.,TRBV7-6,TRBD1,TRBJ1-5,TGTGCCAGCAGCCGGGACAGTTATAGCAATCAGCCCCAGCATTTT,CASSRDSYSNQPQHF
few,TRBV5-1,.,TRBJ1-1,TGCGCCAGCAGCCCTGGGGTGGACACTGAAGCTTTCTTT,CASSPGVDTEAFF
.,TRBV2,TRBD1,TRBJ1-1,TGTGCCAGCAGTAGGACAGGGCGATACACTGAAGCTTTCTTT,CASSRTGRYTEAFF
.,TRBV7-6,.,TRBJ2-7,TGTGCCAGCAGCCTCCGGGACGGACTCTACGAGCAGTACTTC,CASSLRDGLYEQYF
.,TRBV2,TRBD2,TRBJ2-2,TGTGCCAGCAGTGGAGGGAGGGGAGCCGGGGAGCTGTTTTTT,CASSGGRGAGELFF
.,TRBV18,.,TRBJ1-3,TGTGCCAGCTCACCTTCAGGAGGAAAAACCATATATTTT,CASSPSGGKTIYF
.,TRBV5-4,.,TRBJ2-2,TGTGCCAGCAGCTTTAAGGGGGGTCGTATTACCGGGGAGCTGTTTTTT,CASSFKGGRITGELFF
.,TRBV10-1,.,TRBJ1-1,TGCGCCAGCAGCAACGTGCAAAACACTGAAGCTTTCTTT,CASSNVQNTEAFF
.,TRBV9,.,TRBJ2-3,TGTGCCAGCAGCGTCATAGGGGATACGCAGTATTTT,CASSVIGDTQYF
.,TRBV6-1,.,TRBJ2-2,TGTGCCAGCAGTCGGACAGCGAACACCGGGGAGCTGTTTTTT,CASSRTANTGELFF
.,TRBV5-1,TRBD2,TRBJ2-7,TGCGCCAGCAGCTTGAGAGCTAGCGGATACTCCTACGAGCAGTACTTC,CASSLRASGYSYEQYF
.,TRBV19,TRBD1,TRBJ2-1,TGTGCCAGTAGTATATCAATCGGGACAGGATACAATGAGCAGTTCTTC,CASSISIGTGYNEQFF
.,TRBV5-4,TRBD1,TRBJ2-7,TGTGCCAGCAGCTCAAGGGGACAGGGAATCTACGAGCAGTACTTC,CASSSRGQGIYEQYF
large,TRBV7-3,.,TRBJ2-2,TGTGCCAGCAGCCTGGACAGTTACACCGGGGAGCTGTTTTTT,CASSLDSYTGELFF
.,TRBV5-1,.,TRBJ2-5,TGCGCCAGCAGCCCCCTTCGGGGGGCAGATGTCAAAGAGACCCAGTACTTC,CASSPLRGADVKETQYF
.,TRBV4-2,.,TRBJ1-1,TGTGCCAGCAGCCCTAGGGGAGACACTGAAGCTTTCTTT,CASSPRGDTEAFF
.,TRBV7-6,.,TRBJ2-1,TGTGCCAGCAGCCCGGGATTTTCCTACAATGAGCAGTTCTTC,CASSPGFSYNEQFF
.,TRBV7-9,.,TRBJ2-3,TGTGCCAGCAGCTTAGATTCGTATACGCAGTATTTT,CASSLDSYTQYF
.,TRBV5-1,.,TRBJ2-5,TGCGCCAGCAGCTTGGCTAGACGAGAGACCCAGTACTTC,CASSLARRETQYF
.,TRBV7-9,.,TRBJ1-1,TGTGCCAGCAGCGGTGGACAGTACACTGAAGCTTTCTTT,CASSGGQYTEAFF
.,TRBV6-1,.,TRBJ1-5,TGTGCCAGCAGTGAAGCGACGACGGGGAATCAGCCCCAGCATTTT,CASSEATTGNQPQHF
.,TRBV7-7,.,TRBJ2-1,TGTGCTAGCAGCCCCCTCGGATGGGATGAGCAGTTCTTC,CASSPLGWDEQFF
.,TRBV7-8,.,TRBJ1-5,TGTGCCAGCAGCTCCCTCCGAGAGAAGAATCAGCCCCAGCATTTT,CASSSLREKNQPQHF
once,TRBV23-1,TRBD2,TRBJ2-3,TGCGCCAGCAGTCTTCGGACTAGCGGGAGCACAGATACGCAGTATTTT,CASSLRTSGSTDTQYF
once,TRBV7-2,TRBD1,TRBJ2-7,TGTGCCAGCAGCCCGCTCGGGACAGGGGTAGGCGAGCAGTACTTC,CASSPLGTGVGEQYF
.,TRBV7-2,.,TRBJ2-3,TGTGCCAGCAGCCCTACAGGGATCCCCACAGATACGCAGTATTTT,CASSPTGIPTDTQYF
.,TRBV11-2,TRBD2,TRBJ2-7,TGTGCCAGCAGTTTGATGACGGGAGGTAGCGAGCAGTACTTC,CASSLMTGGSEQYF
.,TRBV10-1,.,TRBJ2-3,TGCGCCAGCAGTGAGTTCAGGGTAGCGGAGTATTCTAGCACAGATACGCAGTATTTT,CASSEFRVAEYSSTDTQYF
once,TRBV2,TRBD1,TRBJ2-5,TGTGCCAGCATCGGGGTGGACAGGGTCACCCTATTACAAGAGACCCAGTACTTC,CASIGVDRVTLLQETQYF
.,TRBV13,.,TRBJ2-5,TGTGCCAGCAGCTTAGTCGGAGAGACCCAGTACTTC,CASSLVGETQYF
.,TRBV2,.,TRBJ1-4,TGTGCCAGTGAAACCGGGGGGCGAGGGGAACTGTTTTTT,CASETGGRGELFF
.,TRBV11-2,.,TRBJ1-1,TGTGCCAGCAGCTTTTGGACGGCCCGGAGGGACACTGAAGCTTTCTTT,CASSFWTARRDTEAFF
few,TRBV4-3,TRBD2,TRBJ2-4,TGCGCCAGCAGCCAGGGGCGTAGCGGGAGTATTGACATTCAGTACTTC,CASSQGRSGSIDIQYF
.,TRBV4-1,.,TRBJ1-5,TGCGCCAGCAGCCAAGATCGAATTGGTCAGCCCAATCAGCCCCAGCATTTT,CASSQDRIGQPNQPQHF
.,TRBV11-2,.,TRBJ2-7,TGTGCCAGCACCCCGGAGGGCTTAAGCTCCTACGAGCAGTACTTC,CASTPEGLSSYEQYF
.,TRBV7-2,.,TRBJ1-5,TGTGCCAGCAGCTTAAACCGGTTTGGGCCCCAGCATTTT,CASSLNRFGPQHF
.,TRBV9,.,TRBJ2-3,TGTGCCAGCAGCGCAGACCCCCAGGGCACAGATACGCAGTATTTT,CASSADPQGTDTQYF
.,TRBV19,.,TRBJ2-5,TGTGCCAGTAGTATAGGGGGCGGAGCGGGTCAAGAGACCCAGTACTTC,CASSIGGGAGQETQYF
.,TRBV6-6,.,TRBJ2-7,TGTGCCAGCAGGGTCACAGCGTACTACGAGCAGTACTTC,CASRVTAYYEQYF
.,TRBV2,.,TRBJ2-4,TGTGCCAGCAGTGACGGGACCGCGGCAGGCATTCAGTACTTC,CASSDGTAAGIQYF
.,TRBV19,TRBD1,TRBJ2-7,TGTGCCAGTAGTATAGGTCCCTGGACAGGGCCAAGGACCCAGCAGTACTTC,CASSIGPWTGPRTQQYF
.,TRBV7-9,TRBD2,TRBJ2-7,TGTGCCAGCAGCTTAGCGGGAGGGAGCTCCTACGAGCAGTACTTC,CASSLAGGSSYEQYF
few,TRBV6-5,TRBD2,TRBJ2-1,TGTGCCAGCAGTTCGACTAGCGGGAGGGGTACGGGACAGTTCTTC,CASSSTSGRGTGQFF
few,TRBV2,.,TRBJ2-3,TGTGCCAGCCTTCAGCGGTACGGGGCAGATACGCAGTATTTT,CASLQRYGADTQYF
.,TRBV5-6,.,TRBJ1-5,TGTGCCAGCAGCTTGGACCGCAATCAGCCCCAGCATTTT,CASSLDRNQPQHF
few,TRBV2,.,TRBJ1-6,TGTGCCAGCGTCATCGACCGGGACGGCCCCCGTTCACCCCTCCACTTT,CASVIDRDGPRSPLHF
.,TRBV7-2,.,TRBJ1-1,TGTGCCAGCAGCCCAAGCCAGCTGCGTTCACCTGAAGCTTTCTTT,CASSPSQLRSPEAFF
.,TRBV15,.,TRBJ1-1,TGTGCCACCAGCAGAGCCTCGGCCCTGAACACTGAAGCTTTCTTT,CATSRASALNTEAFF
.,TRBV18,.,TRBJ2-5,TGTGCCAGCTCACCCCCCGGAGTCGAAGAGACCCAGTACTTC,CASSPPGVEETQYF
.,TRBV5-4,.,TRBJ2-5,TGTGCCAGCAGCTTGGAAGAGACCCAGTACTTC,CASSLEETQYF
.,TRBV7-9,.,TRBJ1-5,TGTGCCAGCAGCTTAGCCCTATCAAATCAGCCCCAGCATTTT,CASSLALSNQPQHF
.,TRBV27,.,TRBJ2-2,TGTGCCAGCAGTTTACAGGGTAGCACCGGGGAGCTGTTTTTT,CASSLQGSTGELFF